These 28 T cell receptor beta chains originate from one sample sequenced in a study of OX40 agonist ivuxolimab in advanced cancers. Repertoires were generated with immunoSEQ multiplex PCR, while TCRdb's copy carries only in-frame clones and drops some. The sample carries about 81,000 clones, about 93% recorded once. The starting material was CD4+ or CD8+ T cells sorted from blood, obtained in a trial of the OX40 agonist ivuxolimab. The receptors here all came from an adult with an advanced solid tumor such as melanoma, head and neck, liver or kidney cancer.

This rearrangement joins TRBV14 to TRBJ1-2, with unresolved D. The CDR3 runs to 13 residues. In germline, CDR1 is SGHDN, CDR2 FVKESK. Trimming pared 1 base from V and 8 bases from J, leaving 11 bases between. CDR3 nucleotides: TGTGCCAGCAGCCAAGGAGTTTGGATGGGCTACACCTTC. Amino acids: CASSQGVWMGYTF.

This clone was picked up one time. This chain joins TRBV28 and TRBJ2-1; 9 bases match TRBD2. The germline CDR1 and CDR2 sequences are MDHEN and SYDVKM. CDR3 length: 14 residues. The trim removed 4 bases at V and 3 bases at J, leaving 1 base unmatched. CDR3 coding DNA: TGTGCCAGCAGTTGGACTAGCGACTACAATGAGCAGTTCTTC. This translates into CASSWTSDYNEQFF. The variable domain in full, completed from reference TRBV28 and TRBJ2-1, reads DVKVTQSSRYLVKRTGEKVFLECVQDMDHENMFWYRQDPGLGLRLIYFSYDVKMKEKGDIPEGYSVSREKKERFSLILESASTNQTSMYLCASSWTSDYNEQFFGPGTRLTVL.

The chain employs TRBV4-1 and TRBJ2-7, with D possibly matching TRBD2 (6 bases). The CDR3 consists of 15 residues. Per the germline V gene, CDR1 is MGHRA and CDR2 is YSYEKL. Trimming shortened V by 4 bases and J by 0 bases, and 13 bases separated the two germline ends. CDR3 loop: CASSPRDSLSYEQYF. CDR3 nucleotides: TGCGCCAGCAGCCCCAGGGACTCCCTCTCCTACGAGCAGTACTTC.

This clone showed up just once. The V and J genes are TRBV10-1 and TRBJ2-5; 9 bases agree with TRBD2. CDR3 length equals 17 residues. V was pared by 0 bases and J by 7 bases, with 12 bases of the junction left unmatched. Germline V gene sequence: CDR1 WNHNN, CDR2 SYGVQD (reference sequence). This CDR3 reads CASSESNSGGPGGTQYF. In nucleotides, the CDR3 is TGCGCCAGCAGTGAGTCGAATAGCGGGGGCCCCGGCGGGACCCAGTACTTC.

The chain links TRBV19 to TRBJ1-1; tentative D call: TRBD1 (5 bases). The germline V and J ends were trimmed by 7 bases and 4 bases, with 10 bases remaining between them. Per germline, CDR1 LNHDA and CDR2 SQIVND (reference sequence). There are 12 residues in the CDR3. The CDR3 loop is CASTYGGTEAFF. Written as DNA, the CDR3 is TGTGCCAGTACTTATGGGGGCACTGAAGCTTTCTTT.

The J gene is TRBJ2-3, the V gene TRBV9; D call uncertain. The CDR3 runs 15 residues. From germline, CDR1 is SGDLS and CDR2 YYNGEE. Trimming cost V 5 bases and J 1 base, with 14 bases left between them. The CDR3 DNA reads TGTGCCAGCAGTGCAGGTGGCGGTGGCACAGATACGCAGTATTTT. Its protein is CASSAGGGGTDTQYF.

The gene calls are TRBV7-6 and TRBJ2-7, with 8 nucleotides matching TRBD2. CDR1 is SGHVS, CDR2 FNYEAQ, per germline. The junction had 13 bases not matched to a gene; V was cut back by 4 bases and J by 5 bases. This CDR3 is 16 amino acids long. The DNA for the CDR3 is TGTGCCAGCAGCTCCACCCCGCTGGCGGGGGGAAACGAGCAGTACTTC. Its protein product is CASSSTPLAGGNEQYF.

This chain connects TRBV9 to TRBJ2-2; D call uncertain. The CDR3 totals 12 residues. Germline CDR1 SGDLS, CDR2 YYNGEE. Trimming cost V 4 bases and J 4 bases, with 5 bases left between them. The CDR3 sequence: CASSPPTGELFF. The CDR3 nucleotides are TGTGCCAGCAGCCCCCCCACCGGGGAGCTGTTTTTT.

The chain couples TRBV19 to TRBJ2-1; TRBD1 matches 10 bases. The CDR3 length is 14 residues. Germline lookup yields CDR1 LNHDA and CDR2 SQIVND (reference sequence). V trimming: 5 bases; J trimming: 2 bases; junction bases outside the gene matches: 0. The CDR3 region has the DNA TGTGCCAGTAGTGGGACAGGGGCCTACAATGAGCAGTTCTTC. Encoded protein: CASSGTGAYNEQFF.

The rearrangement uses TRBV4-1 and TRBJ2-2; the match to TRBD2 covers 8 bases. Unmatched junction bases numbered 11, after V lost 6 bases and J lost 5 bases. The CDR3 is 16 residues long. Germline V gene sequence: CDR1 MGHRA, CDR2 YSYEKL. Written as DNA, the CDR3 is TGCGCCAGCAGACCTCCCGGGGGGGGGCCTACCGGGGAGCTGTTTTTT. Amino acid sequence: CASRPPGGGPTGELFF.

The rearrangement uses TRBV7-6 and TRBJ2-2, with 11 bases lining up with TRBD2. The V gene end was trimmed by 0 bases and the J gene end by 5 bases; junction bases not matched to a gene: 11. In germline, CDR1 is SGHVS, CDR2 FNYEAQ. There are 19 residues in the CDR3. In DNA, the CDR3 is TGTGCCAGCAGCTTAGCGGGCGTAGCGGGAGGGCCGGGTACCGGGGAGCTGTTTTTT. Its translation: CASSLAGVAGGPGTGELFF.

The rearrangement uses TRBV7-2 and TRBJ2-7; 7 bases map to TRBD1. Germline lookup yields CDR1 SGHTA and CDR2 FQGNSA. V dropped 3 bases and J dropped 7; count of bases not matched to a gene: 9. The length of the CDR3 is 14 residues. CDR3 nucleotide sequence: TGTGCCAGCAGCTTGTACAGGGGCGGTAATGAGCAGTACTTC. Protein: CASSLYRGGNEQYF.

The chain recombines TRBV9 with TRBJ2-2; a weak D match, TRBD2 (7 bases). The CDR3 has 16 amino acids. Trimming took off 4 bases at V and 4 bases at J, with 17 bases between the two ends. Germline CDR1 is SGDLS and CDR2 is YYNGEE. The CDR3 bases are TGTGCCAGCAGCCCCAGACGCGGGGGCGGCACCGGGGAGCTGTTTTTT. The encoded protein is CASSPRRGGGTGELFF.

This clone was detected once. V is TRBV9 and J is TRBJ1-2; 9 bases fit TRBD1. CDR1 SGDLS and CDR2 YYNGEE come from the germline V gene. V lost 4 bases, J lost 4 bases, and 8 bases stayed unmatched. This CDR3 has 15 residues. CDR3 sequence (DNA): TGTGCCAGCAGCATACCGGGACAGGGAAGCTATGGCTACACCTTC. Its translation: CASSIPGQGSYGYTF.

The chain combines TRBV5-1 with TRBJ1-5, with D perhaps matching TRBD1 (6 bases). V shed 0 bases and J shed 5 bases, with 9 bases lying between them. Germline assignment: CDR1 SGHRS and CDR2 YFSETQ. This CDR3 is 14 amino acids long. This CDR3 reads CASSLAGVDQPQHF. The CDR3 DNA is TGCGCCAGCAGCTTGGCAGGGGTGGATCAGCCCCAGCATTTT.

The V gene is TRBV27, the J gene TRBJ1-1, with unresolved D. The CDR3 runs to 14 residues. V was shortened by 5 bases and J by 3 bases, with 13 bases between the two germline ends. The germline CDR1 and CDR2 sequences are MNHEY and SMNVEV (reference sequence). The CDR3 spells CASSPLGYHTEAFF. The CDR3 DNA reads as TGTGCCAGCAGTCCCCTAGGGTATCACACTGAAGCTTTCTTT.

V gene TRBV27 combines with J gene TRBJ1-6; the match to TRBD1 covers 7 bases. Trimming at V came to 8 bases and at J to 7 bases, leaving 8 bases not matched to a gene. The CDR3 has 14 residues. Germline V gene sequence: CDR1 MNHEY, CDR2 SMNVEV (reference sequence). CDR3 DNA sequence: TGTGCCAGCCGGGCGGAGGGGGCCAATTCACCCCTCCACTTT. Its protein is CASRAEGANSPLHF.

The genes are TRBV6-5 and TRBJ2-5; D is uncertain. Germline V gene data show CDR1 as MNHEY and CDR2 as SVGAGI. V lost 0 bases, J lost 4 bases, and 6 bases lay in between. CDR3 length: 13 amino acids. CDR3 loop: CASSYSRGETQYF. The CDR3 DNA reads TGTGCCAGCAGTTACTCGAGAGGAGAGACCCAGTACTTC.

This clone was observed a few times. This rearrangement joins TRBV4-3 to TRBJ1-5, with D maybe TRBD1 (5 bases). Germline assignment: CDR1 LGHNA and CDR2 YSLEER. This CDR3 has 14 residues. Trimming left V 4 bases short and J 7 bases short, with 14 bases between. The CDR3 nucleotides read TGCGCCAGCAGCCTAAGCCGTGGGGGACAGCCCCAGCATTTT. Translating it yields CASSLSRGGQPQHF.

The chain combines TRBV9 with TRBJ2-1; D is possibly TRBD2 (5 bases). The V end was cut by 1 base, the J end by 8 bases, with 13 bases between. Germline CDR1 reads SGDLS; CDR2 reads YYNGEE. The CDR3 contains 14 residues. The CDR3 here is CASSVNGVRDEQFF. CDR3 coding DNA: TGTGCCAGCAGCGTAAACGGGGTCAGAGATGAGCAGTTCTTC.

This clone was seen just once. The chain links TRBV4-1 to TRBJ2-7, with 9 bases identical to TRBD1. CDR1 and CDR2 from the germline V gene are MGHRA and YSYEKL. The CDR3 covers 17 residues. V lost 1 base and J lost 0; bases outside the gene matches: 7. CDR3 in DNA: TGCGCCAGCAGCCAAGGTGGGGGACAGGGCAGCTCCTACGAGCAGTACTTC. It specifies CASSQGGGQGSSYEQYF.

V is TRBV7-6 and J is TRBJ2-1; D tentatively fits TRBD1 or TRBD2 (6 bases each). V dropped 6 bases and J dropped 2 bases, with 8 bases sitting between them. The CDR3 runs 13 residues. Germline loops: CDR1 SGHVS, CDR2 FNYEAQ. This chain's CDR3 is CASSRGAYNEQFF. In DNA, the CDR3 is TGTGCCAGCAGTAGGGGGGCCTACAATGAGCAGTTCTTC.

The genes are TRBV5-6 and TRBJ1-1, with no clear D. V lost 8 bases, J lost 8 bases, and 19 bases lay in between. This CDR3 comprises 13 residues. Germline-derived CDR1 and CDR2 are SGHDT and YYEEEE. This chain's CDR3 is CASREVSAKEAFF. Here the CDR3 DNA reads TGTGCCAGTAGAGAGGTTTCGGCTAAGGAAGCTTTCTTT.

This chain joins TRBV28 and TRBJ1-5, with a tentative D call TRBD1 (5 bases). The CDR3 consists of 13 residues. The V end lost 3 bases, the J end lost 8 bases, and 11 bases lay between the germline ends. CDR1 and CDR2 (germline): MDHEN, SYDVKM. The CDR3 DNA sequence: TGTGCCAGCAGTTTCTCAGGGAGGGAGCCCCAGCATTTT. Translation gives CASSFSGREPQHF.

The chain links TRBV7-9 to TRBJ1-4; D remains ambiguous. The germline V and J ends were trimmed by 5 bases and 0 bases, with 19 bases remaining between them. The CDR3 length is 18 residues. Germline lookup yields CDR1 SEHNR and CDR2 FQNEAQ (reference sequence). The CDR3 DNA reads TGTGCCAGCAGCCACAAAAACACTAACTGGGCAACTAATGAAAAACTGTTTTTT. Protein sequence: CASSHKNTNWATNEKLFF.

J is TRBJ1-3 and V is TRBV9, with 7 bases identical to TRBD1. The CDR3 is made up of 16 amino acids. CDR1 is SGDLS and CDR2 is YYNGEE in the germline V gene. With 4 bases clipped from V and 1 base from J, the junction kept 8 bases outside the gene matches. The CDR3 DNA sequence: TGTGCCAGCAGCACACCCAGGGGGGGATCTGGAAACACCATATATTTT. Translation: CASSTPRGGSGNTIYF.

The chain couples TRBV4-1 to TRBJ1-5; 10 positions agree with TRBD1. The junction had 2 bases not matched to a gene; V was cut back by 1 base and J by 2 bases. CDR1 MGHRA and CDR2 YSYEKL come from the germline V gene. CDR3 length: 16 residues. DNA of the CDR3: TGCGCCAGCAGCCAAGGACAGGGGGCCGGCAATCAGCCCCAGCATTTT. Translating it yields CASSQGQGAGNQPQHF.

This clone was seen a few times. The chain carries TRBV18 and TRBJ1-2, with unresolved D. This CDR3 has 13 amino acids. The germline gives CDR1 KGHSH, CDR2 LQKENI. The V gene lost 0 bases and the J gene lost 6 bases, with 8 bases spanning the gap. In DNA, the CDR3 is TGTGCCAGCTCACCACCGGGGTTCGATGGCTACACCTTC. As protein: CASSPPGFDGYTF.